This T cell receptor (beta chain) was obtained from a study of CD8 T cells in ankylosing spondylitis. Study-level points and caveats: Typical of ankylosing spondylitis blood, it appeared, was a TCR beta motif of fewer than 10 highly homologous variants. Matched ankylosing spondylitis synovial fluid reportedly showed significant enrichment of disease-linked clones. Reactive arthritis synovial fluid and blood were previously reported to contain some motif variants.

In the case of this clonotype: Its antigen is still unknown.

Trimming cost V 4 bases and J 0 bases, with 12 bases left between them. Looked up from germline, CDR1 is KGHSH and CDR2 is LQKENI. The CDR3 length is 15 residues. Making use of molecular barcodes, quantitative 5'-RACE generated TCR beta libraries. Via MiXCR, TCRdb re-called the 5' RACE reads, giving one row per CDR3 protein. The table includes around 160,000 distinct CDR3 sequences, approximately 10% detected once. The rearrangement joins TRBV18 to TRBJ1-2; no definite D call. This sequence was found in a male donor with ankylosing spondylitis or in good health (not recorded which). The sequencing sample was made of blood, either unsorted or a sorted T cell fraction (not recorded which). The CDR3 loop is CASSLDQSTNYGYTF. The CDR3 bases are TGTGCCAGCTCACTCGACCAATCGACTAACTATGGCTACACCTTC.